The clone carrying this T cell receptor (beta chain) was picked up many times. This sample is drawn from a study of molecular identifiers for immune sequencing clone quantification. This CDR3 is built from 13 residues. The trim removed 4 bases at V and 3 bases at J, leaving 1 base unmatched. The germline V gene has CDR1 LNHNV and CDR2 YYDKDF (reference sequence). Methods described previously were used for bulk TCR libraries, and listed TCR primers were applied. TCRdb processed the PCR reads anew with MiXCR; each CDR3 protein has one entry. This sample has 300,000 to 350,000 distinct CDR3 sequences; 20% to 25% occur once, and the top ten carry roughly 0.86%. Sorting was used to obtain naive CD8 T cells (CD8+CD4-CCR7+CD45RA+).

The sample consisted of naive CD8+ T cells from blood, with Jurkat cell RNA spiked in. Subset specified: FACS-sorted CD8+CD4-CCR7+CD45RA+ naive T cells. The chain recombines TRBV15 with TRBJ2-7, with TRBD1 matching over 9 bases. The sequence was obtained from a human donor in good health. Some libraries in this study had Jurkat cell RNA spiked in. The CDR3 DNA sequence: TGTGCCACCAGCACGGGACAGGGCTACGAGCAGTACTTC. It codes for CATSTGQGYEQYF.